Described below is a single T cell receptor beta chain sequence and its context. These data come from a study of technical replicates of blood from four donors. The V and J ends lost 0 bases and 0 bases respectively, with 14 bases between them. CDR3 length: 17 residues. CDR1 is SGHVS and CDR2 is FNYEAQ in the germline V gene. Repertoires were generated with immunoSEQ multiplex PCR, while TCRdb's copy carries only in-frame clones and drops some. The data contain approximately 99,000 clones, 95% of them singletons. The V gene is TRBV7-6, the J gene TRBJ1-1, with D possibly being TRBD1 (6 bases). The sequenced sample was T cells isolated from PBMCs. The sequence came from a human donor in good health. CDR3 amino acids: CASSLAGTGLVNTEAFF. CDR3 in DNA: TGTGCCAGCAGCTTAGCAGGAACAGGGCTGGTGAACACTGAAGCTTTCTTT.